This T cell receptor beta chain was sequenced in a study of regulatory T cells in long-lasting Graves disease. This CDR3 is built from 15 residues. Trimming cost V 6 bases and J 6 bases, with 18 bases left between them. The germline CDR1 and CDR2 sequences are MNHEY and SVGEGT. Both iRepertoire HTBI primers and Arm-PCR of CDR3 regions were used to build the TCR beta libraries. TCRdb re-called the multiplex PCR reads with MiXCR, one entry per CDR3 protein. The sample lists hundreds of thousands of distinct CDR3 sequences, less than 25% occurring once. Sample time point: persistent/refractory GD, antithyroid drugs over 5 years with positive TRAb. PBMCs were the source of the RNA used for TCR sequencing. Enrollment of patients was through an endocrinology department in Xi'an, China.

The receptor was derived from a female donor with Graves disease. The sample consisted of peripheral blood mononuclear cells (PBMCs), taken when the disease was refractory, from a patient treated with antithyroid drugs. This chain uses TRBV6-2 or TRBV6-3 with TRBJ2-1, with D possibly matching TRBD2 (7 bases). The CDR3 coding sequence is TGTGCCAGCAGCCCGGGGGGCGGGAGCTCCAATGAGCAGTTCTTC. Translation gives CASSPGGGSSNEQFF.